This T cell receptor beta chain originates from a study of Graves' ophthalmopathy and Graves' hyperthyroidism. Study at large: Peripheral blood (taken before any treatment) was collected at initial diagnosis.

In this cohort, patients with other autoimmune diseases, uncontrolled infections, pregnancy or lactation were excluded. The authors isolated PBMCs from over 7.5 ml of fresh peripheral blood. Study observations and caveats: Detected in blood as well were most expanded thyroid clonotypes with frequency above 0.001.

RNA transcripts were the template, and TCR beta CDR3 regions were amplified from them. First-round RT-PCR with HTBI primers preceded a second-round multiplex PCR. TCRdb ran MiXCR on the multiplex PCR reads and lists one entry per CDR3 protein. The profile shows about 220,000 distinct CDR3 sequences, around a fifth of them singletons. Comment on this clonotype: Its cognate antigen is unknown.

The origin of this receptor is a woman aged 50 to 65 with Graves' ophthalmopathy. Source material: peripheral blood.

The CDR3 spells CASSQEKGRGTQYF. The CDR3 DNA is TGTGCCAGCAGCCAAGAAAAGGGGAGAGGGACCCAGTACTTC. V usage is TRBV4-2 and J usage is TRBJ2-5; tentatively, D is TRBD1 or TRBD2 (5 bases each). Looked up from germline, CDR1 is LGHNA and CDR2 is YNFKEQ. CDR3 size: 14 residues. V lost 0 bases and J lost 7, with 12 bases in between.